The 11 T cell receptor beta chains below come from one sample, sequenced in a study of control samples from healthy donors and cancer patients. Measured with immunoSEQ multiplex PCR; TCRdb has only the in-frame clones, and not every one. The sample records some 100,000 clones, 90% being singletons. Sequenced: blood. These receptors all come from a human donor in good health. The donor label of this sample is uncertain.

The chain links TRBV5-1 to TRBJ1-2; 7 nucleotides agree with TRBD1. V gave up 5 bases and J gave up 6 bases; unmatched junction bases: 16. Germline-derived CDR1 and CDR2 are SGHRS and YFSETQ. The CDR3 has 16 residues. CDR3 nucleotides: TGCGCCAGCAGTATTGGGACAGTCGCAGTTATAAATGGCTACACCTTC. The encoded protein is CASSIGTVAVINGYTF.

The chain carries TRBV14 and TRBJ1-4; 9 bases map to TRBD1. Germline V lookup: CDR1 SGHDN, CDR2 FVKESK. The CDR3 spans 15 residues. Trimming took 2 bases from V and 4 from J; bases not matched to a gene: 2. In nucleotides, the CDR3 is TGTGCCAGCAGCCAATGGACAGGGGTTAATGAAAAACTGTTTTTT. It yields the protein CASSQWTGVNEKLFF. Full variable domain (rest looked up from reference TRBV14 and TRBJ1-4): EAGVTQFPSHSVIEKGQTVTLRCDPISGHDNLYWYRRVMGKEIKFLLHFVKESKQDESGMPNNRFLAERTGGTYSTLKVQPAELEDSGVYFCASSQWTGVNEKLFFGSGTQLSVL.

The rearrangement links TRBV20-1 to TRBJ1-2, with 8 positions matching TRBD1. The CDR3 sequence is 10 residues long. CDR1 DFQATT and CDR2 SNEGSKA come from the germline V gene (reference sequence). The CDR3 nucleotides read TGCGGGGGACAGGACTATGGCTACACCTTC. Encoded protein: CGGQDYGYTF.

The chain employs TRBV3-1 (or the pseudogene TRBV3-2) and TRBJ1-2; tentatively, D is TRBD1 (5 bases). V gave up 1 base and J gave up 7 bases, with 16 bases separating them. The germline gives CDR1 LGHDT, CDR2 YNNKEL (reference sequence). The CDR3 totals 15 residues. CDR3 amino acids: CASSQGTTSEGGYTF. Written as DNA, the CDR3 is TGTGCCAGCAGCCAAGGGACAACTAGCGAAGGTGGCTACACCTTC.

The rearrangement joins TRBV24-1 to TRBJ1-4, with a tentative D call TRBD1 (6 bases). The V end was cut by 6 bases, the J end by 7 bases, with 11 bases between. The CDR3 length is 13 residues. CDR1 and CDR2 (germline): KGHDR, SFDVKD. The CDR3 region is CATSQGKGEKLFF. The CDR3 coding sequence is TGTGCCACCAGTCAGGGGAAGGGTGAAAAACTGTTTTTT.

In this sample, this clone turned up once. CDR3 protein: CASSQTDTSGNTIYF. CDR3 in DNA: TGTGCCAGCAGCCAAACCGACACCTCTGGAAACACCATATATTTT. V gene TRBV3-1 (or the pseudogene TRBV3-2) combines with J gene TRBJ1-3; no clear D gene. This CDR3 is 15 amino acids long. V was clipped by 2 bases and J by 0 bases, with 8 bases between them. Per the germline V gene, CDR1 is LGHDT and CDR2 is YNNKEL (reference sequence).

J is TRBJ1-6 and V is TRBV6-5; D is possibly TRBD1 (5 bases). The V gene's germline CDR1 is MNHEY and CDR2 SVGAGI. The CDR3 sequence is 14 residues long. The V and J ends lost 8 bases and 5 bases respectively, with 13 bases between them. CDR3 residues: CASGGRVDNSPLHF. The CDR3 DNA sequence: TGTGCCAGCGGGGGACGGGTAGATAATTCACCCCTCCACTTT.

V and J are TRBV4-1 and TRBJ2-4; TRBD1 or TRBD2 may be the D gene (5 bases each). V dropped 0 bases and J dropped 6 bases, with 21 bases sitting between them. Per germline, CDR1 MGHRA and CDR2 YSYEKL. This CDR3 is built from 18 residues. The CDR3 region is CASSQESIYSTEGNIQYF. In nucleotides, the CDR3 is TGCGCCAGCAGCCAAGAGTCTATTTATTCGACAGAGGGAAACATTCAGTACTTC.

The rearrangement joins TRBV19 to TRBJ2-6, with TRBD1 as a possible D gene (5 bases). Germline CDR1 is LNHDA and CDR2 is SQIVND (reference sequence). V was trimmed by 11 bases and J by 0 bases, leaving 17 bases between them. This CDR3 comprises 16 residues. CDR3 sequence reads: CAVGPGRYSGANVLTF. Written as DNA, the CDR3 is TGTGCCGTGGGGCCAGGGCGCTACTCTGGGGCCAACGTCCTGACTTTC.

This clone has just one count. The V and J genes are TRBV18 and TRBJ2-1, with D maybe TRBD2 (6 bases). This CDR3 has 16 residues. CDR1 is KGHSH and CDR2 is LQKENI in the germline V gene. V was trimmed by 2 bases and J by 10 bases, leaving 21 bases between them. CDR3: CASSPKPPDGGVEQFF. Here the CDR3 DNA reads TGTGCCAGCTCACCAAAGCCCCCGGACGGGGGAGTGGAGCAGTTCTTC.

This CDR3 reads CASRGGPRRGEQYF. The CDR3, as DNA: TGTGCCAGCAGGGGGGGCCCTCGGAGGGGCGAGCAGTACTTC. The chain links TRBV6-5 to TRBJ2-7, with D perhaps being TRBD1 or TRBD2 (6 bases each). Per the germline V gene, CDR1 is MNHEY and CDR2 is SVGAGI. This CDR3 comprises 14 residues. The V end was cut by 6 bases, the J end by 6 bases, with 18 bases between.